What follows are 15 T cell receptor beta chains derived from one specimen sequenced in a study of monozygotic twins with inflammatory bowel disease (dated by TCRdb to 2018 to 2020). The library was produced with 5' RACE. Instrument used: Illumina HiSeq 2500. With the reads reprocessed by TCRdb, a single entry stands for each CDR3 protein sequence and no DNA is reported. The sample has a few hundred thousand distinct CDR3 sequences on record. The ten largest clones represent roughly 1.5% of the sample. Material for sequencing was blood. Receptors were obtained from a human donor with ulcerative colitis or Crohn's disease, or a healthy co-twin of an affected twin (not recorded which).

J is TRBJ2-3 and V is TRBV24-1. The CDR3 has 15 residues. The germline CDR1 and CDR2 sequences are KGHDR and SFDVKD. The CDR3: CATSDLPGATDTQYF.

J is TRBJ1-6 and V is TRBV7-9; the D gene TCRdb calls, TRBD1, cannot be checked with no DNA. The CDR3 has 14 amino acids. Germline V gene sequence: CDR1 SEHNR, CDR2 FQNEAQ (reference sequence). Here the CDR3 reads CASSLRTGNSPLHF.

This chain connects TRBV29-1 to TRBJ2-5; as DNA is missing, the TRBD1 call by TCRdb cannot be tested. The CDR3 has 12 residues. Germline loops: CDR1 SQVTM, CDR2 ANQGSEA. CDR3 in amino acids: CSVVTGGETQYF.

The V gene is TRBV3-1, the J gene TRBJ2-1; TCRdb returns TRBD2, unconfirmable since there is no DNA. This CDR3 is built from 13 residues. The V gene's germline CDR1 is LGHDT and CDR2 YNNKEL (reference sequence). This CDR3 is CASSPLWNNEQFF.

The CDR3: CSARSGASNEKLFF. V is TRBV20-1 and J is TRBJ1-4. CDR3 size: 14 residues. Per the germline V gene, CDR1 is DFQATT and CDR2 is SNEGSKA (reference sequence).

The CDR3 sequence: CASSDRGQVQETQYF. The chain links TRBV2 to TRBJ2-5; the TCRdb D gene call, TRBD1, has no DNA to confirm it. The germline V gene has CDR1 SNHLY and CDR2 FYNNEI. The CDR3 is 15 amino acids.

The J gene is TRBJ1-1, the V gene TRBV11-2. This CDR3 is built from 14 residues. Per germline, CDR1 SGHAT and CDR2 FQNNGV. This CDR3 is CASSFKVGNTEAFF.

This rearrangement joins TRBV18 to TRBJ1-4; TCRdb selects TRBD1, and the lack of DNA leaves this call unchecked. The CDR3 spans 15 residues. Germline CDR1 is KGHSH and CDR2 is LQKENI. The CDR3: CASSPRRQDGEKLFF.

The genes are TRBV20-1 and TRBJ2-2. The germline CDR1 and CDR2 sequences are DFQATT and SNEGSKA (reference sequence). The CDR3 spans 14 residues. The CDR3 is CSAQDFVNTGELFF.

This chain joins TRBV7-2 and TRBJ1-2. The CDR3 length is 12 residues. CDR1 and CDR2 (germline): SGHTA, FQGNSA. CDR3 amino acids: CASSGWRYGYTF.

The chain links TRBV19 to TRBJ1-1; TCRdb designates TRBD1, a call that cannot be tested without DNA. The CDR3 extends over 15 amino acids. The germline V gene has CDR1 LNHDA and CDR2 SQIVND (reference sequence). The CDR3 protein is CASSVTGAGNTEAFF.

V is TRBV7-2 and J is TRBJ1-3; TCRdb calls TRBD1, which cannot be checked without DNA. The CDR3 is 16 residues long. Germline V gene lookup returns CDR1 SGHTA and CDR2 FQGNSA. The CDR3 is CASSLLSQGTGNTIYF.

The chain joins TRBV4-1 to TRBJ2-5; TCRdb indicates TRBD2, and absent DNA this call remains unverified. The CDR3 extends over 12 amino acids. CDR1 and CDR2 from the germline V gene are MGHRA and YSYEKL. The CDR3 loop is CASGGPQETQYF.

The chain employs TRBV4-2 and TRBJ2-3; TCRdb selects TRBD1, and the lack of DNA leaves this call unchecked. The CDR3 loop spans 15 amino acids. Germline V lookup: CDR1 LGHNA, CDR2 YNFKEQ. The chain's CDR3 is CASSLQGALTDTQYF.

This chain links TRBV5-4 with TRBJ1-4. The CDR3 runs to 15 residues. The germline V gene has CDR1 SGHNT and CDR2 YYREEE (reference sequence). This CDR3 is CASSLSGATNEKLFF.